These 15 T cell receptor beta chains were all obtained from the same sample, sequenced in a study of early T cells in non-severe SARS-CoV-2 infection (dated by TCRdb to the early 2020s). The library was generated by 5' RACE. The sample was run on a NextSeq 500. Using fastp at Q25 and MiXCR, TCRdb reprocessed the public reads and kept productive beta chains. Identical CDR3 proteins give one entry, which carries the most common genes and DNA. In all, the sample holds about 70,000 distinct CDR3 sequences, and 10% of those were seen once. 15% to 18% of the sample comes from the top ten. Sequencing used whole blood, obtained at baseline. Receptor source: an adult who was a healthcare worker with PCR-confirmed SARS-CoV-2 infection or an uninfected control (not recorded which).

The sample holds a few counts of this clonotype. This chain joins TRBV28 and TRBJ2-5; D call uncertain. V gave up 5 bases and J gave up 1 base, with 11 bases separating them. The germline gives CDR1 MDHEN, CDR2 SYDVKM. The CDR3 runs to 14 residues. CDR3 residues: CASSPRRPQETQYF. As DNA, the CDR3 is TGTGCCAGCAGTCCGCGGCGGCCCCAAGAGACCCAGTACTTC.

This clonotype was found a few times. The rearrangement links TRBV7-9 to TRBJ2-1; TRBD2 is a possible D gene (5 bases). The CDR3 extends over 16 amino acids. Germline assignment: CDR1 SEHNR and CDR2 FQNEAQ (reference sequence). V gave up 2 bases and J gave up 7 bases, with 18 bases separating them. For the CDR3, the DNA is TGTGCCAGCAGCTTACACGGGATTGGAACAAAAAATGAGCAGTTCTTC. It yields the protein CASSLHGIGTKNEQFF.

For this clonotype: Its ends do not fully match the called genes, so a read error is possible. The V call is TRBV7-8, the J call TRBJ2-2, with D maybe TRBD2 (5 bases). Per germline, CDR1 SGHVS and CDR2 FQNEAQ. This CDR3 is built from 17 residues. The CDR3, as DNA: TGTGCCAGCAGCTCCGGCCCCAGGACGGGAAACACCGGGGAGCTGTTCTTT. Encoded protein: CASSSGPRTGNTGELFF.

A few counts support this clonotype. The chain combines TRBV4-3 with TRBJ2-3; D may be TRBD2 (7 bases). Germline V lookup: CDR1 LGHNA, CDR2 YSLEER. Trimming left V 4 bases short and J 2 bases short, with 22 bases between. This CDR3 contains 18 residues. The DNA of the CDR3 is TGCGCCAGCAGCCCTAACGGGGGGCTCCGGTCCTCCACAGATACGCAGTATTTT. Translation: CASSPNGGLRSSTDTQYF.

This clonotype has at least ten counts. V and J are TRBV12-3 or TRBV12-4 and TRBJ2-7; D is perhaps TRBD1 (6 bases). The V end lost 6 bases, the J end lost 2 bases, and 14 bases lay between the germline ends. CDR3 length: 14 residues. CDR3 nucleotides: TGTGCCAGCAGATCCCGGGACATACCCTACGAGCAGTACTTC. Protein: CASRSRDIPYEQYF.

This clonotype was picked up a small number of times. CDR3 loop: CASSGTGDLTDTQYF. The CDR3 bases are TGTGCCAGCAGTGGGACAGGGGATCTCACAGATACGCAGTATTTT. The genes are TRBV12-3 or TRBV12-4 and TRBJ2-3; TRBD1 matches at 10 bases. V dropped 5 bases and J dropped 2; count of bases not matched to a gene: 4. There are 15 residues in the CDR3.

V and J are TRBV24-1 and TRBJ2-1, with a weak D call TRBD2 (7 bases). The CDR3 is made up of 12 amino acids. V was pared by 5 bases and J by 13 bases, with 14 bases between. Per the germline V gene, CDR1 is KGHDR and CDR2 is SFDVKD. The CDR3 DNA follows: TGTGCCACCAGTGCGGGGGGCAAAACCCAGTTCTTC. Its protein is CATSAGGKTQFF.

This clonotype was counted ten times or more. This chain uses TRBV4-3 with TRBJ2-1, with 10 positions matching TRBD2. Germline V gene sequence: CDR1 LGHNA, CDR2 YSLEER. The CDR3 has 15 amino acids. V was pared by 5 bases and J by 4 bases, with 5 bases of the junction left unmatched. The CDR3 here is CASSYGLAEYNEQFF. The CDR3 DNA reads TGCGCCAGCAGCTACGGACTAGCGGAATACAATGAGCAGTTCTTC.

This clonotype was found a few times. This chain joins TRBV12-3 or TRBV12-4 and TRBJ2-7, with 8 bases lining up with TRBD2. The V segment lost 5 bases and the J segment 3 bases; nucleotides outside the gene matches: 6. This CDR3 is 14 amino acids long. CDR3 protein: CASSPGRGSYEQYF. DNA for the CDR3: TGTGCCAGCAGTCCCGGGAGGGGAAGCTACGAGCAGTACTTC.

A few counts support this clonotype. V usage is TRBV7-8 and J usage is TRBJ2-7; weak D call: TRBD1 (5 bases). V was trimmed by 1 base and J by 4 bases, leaving 14 bases between them. This CDR3 region has 15 residues. Per the germline V gene, CDR1 is SGHVS and CDR2 is FQNEAQ. CDR3 DNA: TGTGCCAGCAGCTTAGGGCTTACAGGAATTTACGAGCAGTACTTC. Protein sequence: CASSLGLTGIYEQYF.

This clonotype came up once. CDR3 in amino acids: CSARDYLRPNTGELFF. DNA for the CDR3: TGCAGTGCTAGAGATTACTTGCGACCGAACACCGGGGAGCTGTTTTTT. V usage is TRBV20-1 and J usage is TRBJ2-2; D not resolved. From germline, CDR1 is DFQATT and CDR2 SNEGSKA (reference sequence). CDR3 size: 16 residues. The V gene lost 0 bases and the J gene lost 0 bases, with 11 bases spanning the gap.

This clonotype was observed a handful of times. The DNA is left out, because the CDR3 cannot be placed on it with certainty; the CDR3 is given as TCRdb lists it. This chain uses TRBV7-9 with TRBJ2-7; the table's D call of TRBD1 was not tested on the DNA. Germline values: CDR1 SEHNR, CDR2 FQNEAQ (reference sequence). The CDR3 spans 13 amino acids, including both terminal residues. The CDR3 is CASSTSGDYEQYF.

The sample holds many counts of this clonotype. The chain recombines TRBV20-1 with TRBJ2-3; D not resolved. Germline values: CDR1 DFQATT, CDR2 SNEGSKA (reference sequence). The CDR3 sequence is 13 residues long. V lost 3 bases and J 4 bases, leaving 11 bases between the germline ends. CDR3 region: CSARDHPADTQYF. In nucleotides, the CDR3 is TGCAGTGCTAGGGACCACCCCGCAGATACGCAGTATTTT.

This clonotype was seen a few times. This chain uses TRBV7-6 with TRBJ2-2; 8 nucleotides align to TRBD2. J gave up 4 bases and V 5 bases, and 12 bases lay outside the gene matches. This CDR3 spans 17 amino acids. Per the germline V gene, CDR1 is SGHVS and CDR2 is FNYEAQ. CDR3 nucleotide sequence: TGTGCCAGCAGCGGAATCATAGCGGGGCGGGTCACCGGGGAGCTGTTTTTT. Translation: CASSGIIAGRVTGELFF.

This clonotype was counted many times. The CDR3 loop reads CASSYYGLPEAFF. CDR3 nucleotides: TGTGCCAGCAGTTACTATGGACTCCCTGAAGCTTTCTTT. The chain employs TRBV6-5 and TRBJ1-1; unclear D gene. Germline loops: CDR1 MNHEY, CDR2 SVGAGI. The ends were cut back, 1 base at V and 6 bases at J, with 9 bases in the middle. The CDR3 consists of 13 residues.